Each of the 22 T cell receptor beta chains below was sequenced from the same sample in a study of radiation and T cells in renal cell carcinoma. Clones were read by immunoSEQ multiplex PCR, and TCRdb kept only the in-frame ones, dropping some. The data show some 150,000 clones, 86% seen once. Noted time point: blood 4 weeks post-SBRT, at nephrectomy. Treatment denoted: 15 Gy SBRT to primary tumor, nephrectomy 4 weeks later. The source material was blood, sampled from a patient whose treatment included radiotherapy and nephrectomy. Receptors originate from a woman aged 50 to 60 with renal cell carcinoma.

CDR3 nucleotide sequence: TGTGCCAGCAGCACGCGGGGGGGGCCCAACGAGCAGTACTTC. This translates into CASSTRGGPNEQYF. The rearrangement uses TRBV7-2 and TRBJ2-7; 9 bases are a match to TRBD2. Germline CDR1 is SGHTA and CDR2 is FQGNSA. This CDR3 has 14 residues. Germline trimming cut 5 bases from V and 5 bases from J; bases unmatched to any gene: 7. The whole variable domain, remainder taken from reference TRBV7-2 and TRBJ2-7, is GAGVSQSPSNKVTEKGKDVELRCDPISGHTALYWYRQSLGQGLEFLIYFQGNSAPDKSGLPSDRFSAERTGGSVSTLTIQRTQQEDSAVYLCASSTRGGPNEQYFGPGTRLTVT.

The CDR3 reads CASSQDAQLAGNTIYF. The DNA of the CDR3 is TGCGCCAGCAGCCAAGACGCCCAGTTAGCTGGAAACACCATATATTTT. The chain recombines TRBV4-3 with TRBJ1-3; D is unresolved. Germline values: CDR1 LGHNA, CDR2 YSLEER. This CDR3 is built from 16 residues. Trimming removed 0 bases at V and 2 bases at J, with 11 bases between.

This clone was seen just once. The V gene is TRBV6-1, the J gene TRBJ2-3; 8 positions agree with TRBD1. CDR3 size: 15 residues. Per the germline V gene, CDR1 is MNHNS and CDR2 is SASEGT. J lost 0 bases, V lost 3 bases, and 2 bases had no gene match. The CDR3 spells CASSDQGASTDTQYF. The CDR3 DNA sequence: TGTGCCAGCAGTGACCAGGGGGCCAGCACAGATACGCAGTATTTT.

The chain employs TRBV5-1 and TRBJ2-5, with TRBD2 identical over 13 bases. CDR1 is SGHRS, CDR2 YFSETQ, per germline. CDR3 size: 18 residues. The ends lost 0 bases at V and 1 base at J; junction bases unmatched: 6. The CDR3 is CASSLAGRLAGGQETQYF. The CDR3 DNA is TGCGCCAGCAGCTTGGCCGGGCGACTAGCGGGAGGCCAAGAGACCCAGTACTTC.

The gene calls are TRBV21-1 and TRBJ2-3; whether TRBD2, the table's D call, matches the DNA was not checked. TRBV21-1 constitutes a pseudogene. This CDR3 is built from 14 residues. The CDR3 DNA is TGTGCCAGCAGCAAAGGTCGGGTGGGAGATACGCAGTATTTT. Residues: CASSKGRVGDTQYF.

The chain links TRBV9 to TRBJ2-5, with D unresolved. CDR3 size: 16 residues. Deletions cut 0 bases from V and 2 bases from J, with 14 bases between. Germline CDR1 is SGDLS and CDR2 is YYNGEE. CDR3 residues: CASSVEARQEQETQYF. CDR3 in DNA: TGTGCCAGCAGCGTAGAGGCTAGACAAGAGCAAGAGACCCAGTACTTC.

The chain employs TRBV7-2 and TRBJ2-3; D is perhaps TRBD2 (7 bases). Germline V CDR1 and CDR2: SGHTA, FQGNSA. CDR3 length: 16 amino acids. The V gene lost 5 bases and the J gene lost 7 bases, with 22 bases spanning the gap. The CDR3 nucleotides are TGTGCCAGCAGCCATCAAACGGGGGGCCCCGAGTATACGCAGTATTTT. Its translation is CASSHQTGGPEYTQYF.

V is TRBV18 and J is TRBJ1-1; TRBD1 matches 9 bases. The germline gives CDR1 KGHSH, CDR2 LQKENI. Trimming took 3 bases from V and 8 from J; bases not matched to a gene: 10. The CDR3 runs 15 residues. CDR3 protein: CASSPTLADRGEAFF. Here the CDR3 DNA reads TGTGCCAGCTCACCTACACTTGCCGACAGGGGGGAAGCTTTCTTT. The variable domain in full, completed from reference TRBV18 and TRBJ1-1, reads NAGVMQNPRHLVRRRGQEARLRCSPMKGHSHVYWYRQLPEEGLKFMVYLQKENIIDESGMPKERFSAEFPKEGPSILRIQQVVRGDSAAYFCASSPTLADRGEAFFGQGTRLTVV.

As for this clone: Additional DNA sequences in this sample encode the identical CDR3. The chain uses TRBV29-1 and TRBJ1-1; weak D call: TRBD1 (6 bases). The CDR3 spans 10 residues. V gave up 6 bases and J gave up 8 bases, with 10 bases separating them. Germline-derived CDR1 and CDR2 are SQVTM and ANQGSEA. CDR3 amino acids: CSVRGTEAFF. The DNA for the CDR3 is TGCAGCGTCAGGGGCACCGAAGCTTTCTTT.

The V call is TRBV6-7, the J call TRBJ2-1, with D perhaps given as TRBD1 or TRBD2 (5 bases each). TRBV6-7 carries the ORF label, with uncertain function. The CDR3 is 19 residues long. The V end lost 2 bases, the J end lost 5 bases, and 25 bases lay between the germline ends. CDR3 bases: TGTGCCAGCAGTTACAACTATTGGGACGCGACCCACGGGCACAATGAGCAGTTCTTC. Encoded protein: CASSYNYWDATHGHNEQFF.

This clone has only a few counts. The chain is built from TRBV30 and TRBJ1-5; no clear D. Germline CDR1 GTSNPN, CDR2 SVGIG (reference sequence). The CDR3 consists of 13 residues. The ends were cut back, 4 bases at V and 5 bases at J, with 12 bases in the middle. CDR3 sequence: CAWTGNLDQPQHF. In nucleotides, the CDR3 is TGTGCCTGGACGGGGAACCTCGATCAGCCCCAGCATTTT.

The chain couples TRBV25-1 to TRBJ2-3; 8 bases are shared with TRBD2. Trimming at V came to 4 bases and at J to 1 base, leaving 1 base not matched to a gene. The CDR3 is made up of 14 amino acids. Germline V gene data show CDR1 as MGHDK and CDR2 as SYGVNS. DNA of the CDR3: TGTGCCAGCAGTGCAGCGGGGGGCACAGATACGCAGTATTTT. This translates into CASSAAGGTDTQYF. The variable domain in full, completed from reference TRBV25-1 and TRBJ2-3, reads EADIYQTPRYLVIGTGKKITLECSQTMGHDKMYWYQQDPGMELHLIHYSYGVNSTEKGDLSSESTVSRIRTEHFPLTLESARPSHTSQYLCASSAAGGTDTQYFGPGTRLTVL.

The rearrangement uses TRBV7-9 and TRBJ1-2, with D unresolved. Trimming took off 4 bases at V and 5 bases at J, with 14 bases between the two ends. Germline V gives CDR1 SEHNR, CDR2 FQNEAQ (reference sequence). The CDR3 sequence is 14 residues long. This CDR3 is CASSSRDELYGYTF. CDR3 bases: TGTGCCAGCAGCTCCCGAGATGAATTATATGGCTACACCTTC.

The chain employs TRBV30 and TRBJ1-5; no definite D call. Germline lookup yields CDR1 GTSNPN and CDR2 SVGIG (reference sequence). Trimming removed 2 bases from V and 5 bases from J, with 19 bases in between. The CDR3 extends over 16 amino acids. DNA for the CDR3: TGTGCCTGGAGTTTAAACGCCCGCATTTGGGATCAGCCCCAGCATTTT. Amino acids: CAWSLNARIWDQPQHF.

V usage is TRBV11-2 and J usage is TRBJ1-5; tentative D call: TRBD1 (6 bases). Per the germline V gene, CDR1 is SGHAT and CDR2 is FQNNGV. V shed 5 bases and J shed 4 bases, with 9 bases lying between them. The CDR3 is 13 amino acids. The CDR3 bases are TGTGCCAGCAGCAATACAGGGAATCAGCCCCAGCATTTT. Protein sequence: CASSNTGNQPQHF.

The chain employs TRBV7-2 and TRBJ2-7; no firm D call. The ends were cut back, 0 bases at V and 2 bases at J, with 5 bases in the middle. The CDR3 covers 13 residues. Germline CDR1 is SGHTA and CDR2 is FQGNSA. CDR3: CASSLATAYEQYF. The DNA for the CDR3 is TGTGCCAGCAGCTTAGCAACGGCCTACGAGCAGTACTTC.

This clone was counted a few times. The rearrangement links TRBV10-3 to TRBJ1-6, with TRBD1 identical over 11 bases. The J segment lost 6 bases and the V segment lost 7 bases, leaving 2 bases of the junction unmatched. Germline CDR1 ENHRY, CDR2 SYGVKD. CDR3 length equals 14 residues. CDR3 region: CAIKGTGGNSPLHF. In DNA, the CDR3 is TGTGCCATCAAGGGGACAGGGGGTAATTCACCCCTCCACTTT.

The V gene is TRBV27, the J gene TRBJ1-2; 7 bases map to TRBD1. Germline CDR1 MNHEY, CDR2 SMNVEV (reference sequence). The CDR3 runs to 14 residues. V trimming: 6 bases; J trimming: 7 bases; junction bases outside the gene matches: 11. The CDR3 loop reads CASRLLRGQAGYTF. The CDR3 DNA follows: TGTGCCAGCAGACTCCTCCGTGGACAGGCTGGCTACACCTTC.

The CDR3 sequence: CASSLGTGDFYEQYF. The CDR3 DNA is TGTGCCAGCAGTCTCGGGACAGGGGACTTTTACGAGCAGTACTTC. The V gene is TRBV28, the J gene TRBJ2-7; 10 bases are a match to TRBD1. The V gene's germline CDR1 is MDHEN and CDR2 SYDVKM. This CDR3 region has 15 residues. With V trimmed by 5 bases and J by 4 bases, 8 bases remained unmatched. Full variable domain (outside the CDR3, taken from reference TRBV28 and TRBJ2-7): DVKVTQSSRYLVKRTGEKVFLECVQDMDHENMFWYRQDPGLGLRLIYFSYDVKMKEKGDIPEGYSVSREKKERFSLILESASTNQTSMYLCASSLGTGDFYEQYFGPGTRLTVT.

This clone was seen only a few times. The chain combines TRBV9 with TRBJ1-6, with D possibly being TRBD1 (6 bases). The CDR3 contains 14 residues. V gave up 0 bases and J gave up 5 bases, with 6 bases separating them. Looked up from germline, CDR1 is SGDLS and CDR2 is YYNGEE. CDR3 coding DNA: TGTGCCAGCAGCGTAGGGACAGATAATTCACCCCTCCACTTT. Its protein is CASSVGTDNSPLHF.

The rearrangement uses TRBV10-3 and TRBJ2-7; D gene ambiguous. The V end was cut by 4 bases, the J end by 4 bases, with 11 bases between. The CDR3 has 13 residues. The germline V gene has CDR1 ENHRY and CDR2 SYGVKD. The CDR3 loop is CAISVSRGYEQYF. The DNA of the CDR3 is TGTGCCATCAGTGTTTCGCGTGGGTACGAGCAGTACTTC.

The chain uses TRBV14 and TRBJ1-3, with no clear D. V lost 1 base, J lost 0 bases, and 10 bases lay in between. The CDR3 spans 16 residues. From germline, CDR1 is SGHDN and CDR2 FVKESK. CDR3 bases: TGTGCCAGCAGCCAAGTAGGCATCTCCTCTGGAAACACCATATATTTT. Residues: CASSQVGISSGNTIYF. Variable domain in full (rest from reference TRBV14 and TRBJ1-3): EAGVTQFPSHSVIEKGQTVTLRCDPISGHDNLYWYRRVMGKEIKFLLHFVKESKQDESGMPNNRFLAERTGGTYSTLKVQPAELEDSGVYFCASSQVGISSGNTIYFGEGSWLTVV.